This T cell receptor (beta chain) is from a study of post-analysis software for immune sequencing data. This clonotype occurred a few times. Its antigen is as yet unknown. V shed 2 bases and J shed 4 bases, with 8 bases lying between them. CDR3 length equals 13 residues. Study-wide results and limits: Higher frequency in patients than in controls was seen for roughly five TRBV segments, with TRBV5-6, TRBV5-1 and TRBV20-1 among them.

Unique molecular identifiers featured in each of the TCR beta cDNA libraries. When about 0.95 to 10 million T cells were used, they gave about 550,000 cDNA molecules. TCRdb reanalysed the PCR reads using MiXCR and keeps one entry per CDR3 protein. The data contain roughly 870,000 distinct CDR3 sequences, approximately 50% of them singletons. Sequencing was done on a sample of blood. This chain links TRBV12-3 or TRBV12-4 with TRBJ1-2, with D unresolved. The receptor comes from a girl aged 5-17 years with multiple sclerosis. Here the CDR3 reads CASSLLRGYGYTF. The DNA of the CDR3 is TGTGCCAGCAGTTTATTACGGGGCTATGGCTACACCTTC.